Listed below are T cell receptor beta chains from one sample, sequenced in a study of chemoradiotherapy in HPV16-positive cancers. The assay was immunoSEQ multiplex PCR, and TCRdb's table has in-frame clones only and misses some. The table has 8,000 to 10,000 clones, around 70% seen once. Specimen collection occurred from a patient who underwent chemoradiotherapy. The receptor source for this set is a human donor with HPV-associated anogenital cancer. The conserved cysteine and the conserved F or W are not part of the CDR3 here.

CDR3 protein: ASTGGYGYT
V gene: TRBV5-1

CDR3 protein: ASSARGGGGPTDTQY
V gene: TRBV9

CDR3 protein: ASSLGGATEAF
V gene: TRBV13

CDR3 protein: ASSLAGGYGYT
V gene: TRBV13

CDR3 protein: ASSPGTGIETQY
V gene: TRBV5-1

CDR3 protein: ASSTLRLGGGGEQF
V gene: TRBV7-9

CDR3 protein: ASSILSGGSYTQY
V gene: TRBV19

CDR3 protein: AWRRGGVTEAF
V gene: TRBV30

CDR3 protein: ATSRDWGGGAF
V gene: TRBV15

CDR3 protein: ASSPSLAGLANVLT
V gene: TRBV5-1

CDR3 protein: ASSVDGWHYNEQF
V gene: TRBV9

CDR3 protein: ASSSPTSLDEQF
V gene: TRBV5-1

CDR3 protein: APPPGNQPQH
V gene: TRBV25-1